This TCR beta chain was documented in a study of cytomegalovirus exposure and HLA in healthy donors. The primer mix had 60 Vbeta and 13 Jbeta primers. Libraries were prepared by immunoSEQ multiplex PCR; TCRdb keeps only in-frame clonotypes and omits some of them. The table includes about 140,000 clones, 70% to 80% detected once. Trimming at V came to 4 bases and at J to 2 bases, leaving 4 bases not matched to a gene. The CDR3 has 15 amino acids. Germline loops: CDR1 SGDLS, CDR2 YYNGEE. V gene TRBV9 combines with J gene TRBJ2-1, with TRBD1 matching 9 bases. The sequenced sample was PBMCs. This clonotype originated in a female donor in good health and CMV-seronegative. CDR3: CASSPRTGAYNEQFF. CDR3 DNA: TGTGCCAGCAGCCCCCGGACAGGGGCCTACAATGAGCAGTTCTTC. Variable domain in full (rest from reference TRBV9 and TRBJ2-1): DSGVTQTPKHLITATGQRVTLRCSPRSGDLSVYWYQQSLDQGLQFLIQYYNGEERAKGNILERFSAQQFPDLHSELNLSSLELGDSALYFCASSPRTGAYNEQFFGPGTRLTVL.